These 2 T cell receptor beta chains originate from one sample sequenced in a study of OX40 agonist ivuxolimab in advanced cancers. Produced via immunoSEQ multiplex PCR; TCRdb's table is partial and in-frame only. The data contain around 74,000 clones, 75% to 90% of them singletons. The material sequenced was CD4+ or CD8+ T cells sorted from blood, taken in a trial of the OX40 agonist ivuxolimab. These receptors all stem from an adult with an advanced solid tumor such as melanoma, head and neck, liver or kidney cancer.

The chain employs TRBV5-1 and TRBJ2-3; 12 bases line up with TRBD2. The CDR3 spans 17 residues. Trimming at V came to 4 bases and at J to 2 bases, leaving 8 bases not matched to a gene. Looked up from germline, CDR1 is SGHRS and CDR2 is YFSETQ. This CDR3 is CASSPRGLAGSTDTQYF. CDR3 in DNA: TGCGCCAGCAGCCCCAGGGGACTAGCGGGTTCCACAGATACGCAGTATTTT.

The V gene is TRBV27, the J gene TRBJ1-2; perhaps TRBD1 as D (6 bases). The V end lost 5 bases, the J end lost 5 bases, and 15 bases lay between the germline ends. The CDR3 extends over 14 amino acids. In germline, CDR1 is MNHEY, CDR2 SMNVEV (reference sequence). This CDR3 reads CASSEQGQRYGYTF. For the CDR3, the DNA is TGTGCCAGCAGTGAACAGGGTCAAAGGTATGGCTACACCTTC.